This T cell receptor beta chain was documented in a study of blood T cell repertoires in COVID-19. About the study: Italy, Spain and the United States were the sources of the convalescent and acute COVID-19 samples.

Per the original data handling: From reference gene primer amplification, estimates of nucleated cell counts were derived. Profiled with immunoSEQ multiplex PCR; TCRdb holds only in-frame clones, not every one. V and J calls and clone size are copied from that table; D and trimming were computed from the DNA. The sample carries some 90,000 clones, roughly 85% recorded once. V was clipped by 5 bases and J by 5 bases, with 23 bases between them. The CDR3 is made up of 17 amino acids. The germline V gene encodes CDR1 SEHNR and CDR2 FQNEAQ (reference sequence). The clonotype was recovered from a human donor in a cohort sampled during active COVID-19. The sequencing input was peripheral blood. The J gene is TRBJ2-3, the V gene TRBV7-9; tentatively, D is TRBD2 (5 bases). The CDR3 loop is CASSPGLGRIAGDTQYF. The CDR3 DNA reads TGTGCCAGCAGCCCCGGGTTAGGTAGAATTGCGGGAGATACGCAGTATTTT.